The 28 T cell receptor beta chains in this list originate from one sample, sequenced in a study of CD8+ T cells in alopecia areata. RNA extraction and reverse transcription yielded cDNA as sequencing template. Profiled with immunoSEQ multiplex PCR; TCRdb holds only in-frame clones, not every one. Singletons are absent from the sample, which has 90,000 to 130,000 clones. Sequenced material: lesional skin. These receptors were taken from a C3H/HeJ mouse with alopecia areata. For the strain, the MHC haplotype given is H2-k.

As to this clone: The germline and genes are mouse ones. This chain's CDR3 is CASGVDEGGGASTGQLYF. CDR3 DNA, as far as it was read: TGTGCCAGCGGTGTAGATGAGGGGGGGGGCGCGAGCACCGGG. The V and J genes are TRBV13-2 and TRBJ2-2; 8 bases agree with TRBD2. The DNA ends 4 residues before the CDR3 does, and the rest of the CDR3 is filled in from the germline J gene. V shed 3 bases and J 4 bases; nucleotides not matched to a gene: 14. The V gene's germline CDR1 is NNHNN and CDR2 SYGAGS (reference sequence). The CDR3 runs 18 residues.

For this clone: The gene names given are mouse names. From the germline J gene comes the end of the CDR3, since the read stops 4 residues before it. V and J are TRBV13-3 and TRBJ2-4, with no clear D. Trimming pared 1 base from V and 3 bases from J, leaving 9 bases between. CDR1 and CDR2 from the germline V gene are NNHDY and SYVADS. The CDR3 covers 14 residues. The CDR3 sequence is CASSDQAVQNTLYF. CDR3 DNA, as far as it was read: TGTGCCAGCAGTGATCAGGCGGTCCAAAAC.

This clone has only a few counts. The gene names here belong to mouse. The CDR3 goes on 4 residues after the read ends, and that part is filled in from the germline J gene. J is TRBJ2-7 and V is TRBV1; 7 positions match TRBD1. In germline, CDR1 is NSQYPW, CDR2 LRSPGD (reference sequence). CDR3 length: 16 amino acids. Losses at the gene ends were 3 bases for V and 0 bases for J; bases not matched to a gene: 8. CDR3 bases read: TGCACCTGCAGTGCGCATCCGGGACAGAGCTCCTAT. It yields the protein CTCSAHPGQSSY. The entire CDR3 protein is CTCSAHPGQSSYEQYF.

Regarding this clone: Gene and germline names: mouse. The CDR3 end falls 4 residues outside the read, so it is completed with the germline J gene. This chain links TRBV19 with TRBJ1-2; no firm D call. V lost 2 bases, J lost 0 bases, and 8 bases lay in between. CDR3 length equals 14 residues. Germline CDR1 reads FNHDT; CDR2 reads SITEND (reference sequence). The CDR3 loop reads CASSMSQANSDYTF. The sequenced part of the CDR3 DNA is TGTGCCAGCAGTATGAGCCAGGCAAACTCC.

Turning to this clone: At residue 12, TCRdb's protein is not the same as the translated DNA, so the protein here was read from the DNA. Genes and germline are mouse. The DNA read from the CDR3 is TGCACCTGCAGTGCTTGGACAGGGAATAATTCGCCC. Translation gives CTCSAWTGNNSP. The complete CDR3 reads CTCSAWTGNNSPLYF. V and J are TRBV1 and TRBJ1-6; 8 nucleotides agree with TRBD1. Read coverage stops 3 residues before the CDR3 terminus; the germline J gene supplies the remainder. TRBJ1-6 falls under the ORF class, with uncertain function. J lost 5 bases, V lost 3 bases, and 3 bases had no gene match. CDR1 and CDR2 from the germline V gene are NSQYPW and LRSPGD (reference sequence). This CDR3 has 15 amino acids.

This clone was detected ten times or more. Gene names are the mouse ones. The read is 4 residues too short to cover the CDR3 end, so that end is filled in from the germline J gene. V is TRBV13-3 and J is TRBJ2-2; 9 nucleotides agree with TRBD1. Trimming at V came to 8 bases and at J to 0 bases, leaving 5 bases not matched to a gene. CDR1 and CDR2 (germline): NNHDY, SYVADS. This CDR3 has 15 residues. CDR3 loop: CASFRTGANTGQLYF. The sequenced part of the CDR3 DNA is TGTGCCAGTTTTCGGACAGGGGCAAACACCGGG.

Of note for this clone: Each gene name is a mouse one. The read gets to within 4 residues of the CDR3 end, and the germline J gene fills in the rest. The chain carries TRBV13-2 and TRBJ2-5; D perhaps matches TRBD2 (7 bases). Trimming pared 3 bases from V and 3 bases from J, leaving 14 bases between. The CDR3 loop spans 15 amino acids. CDR1 and CDR2 from the germline V gene are NNHNN and SYGAGS (reference sequence). The CDR3 bases that were read are TGTGCCAGCGGTGTGCAGGAGGGGGGGCAAGAC. As protein: CASGVQEGGQD. The whole CDR3 region reads CASGVQEGGQDTQYF.

This clone was detected a few times. All gene names here are mouse names. The CDR3 end is not reached by the read, which stops 4 residues before it; the germline J gene fills it in. The chain recombines TRBV16 with TRBJ2-1; 9 bases agree with TRBD1. This CDR3 has 15 amino acids. Germline loops: CDR1 SGHSA, CDR2 FRNQAP. V lost 1 base, J lost 5 bases, and 3 bases stayed unmatched. CDR3 sequence: CASSLVGQGDAEQFF. CDR3 bases read: TGTGCAAGCAGCTTAGTGGGACAGGGAGATGCT.

For this clone: All gene names here are mouse names. The CDR3 end falls 4 residues outside the read, so it is completed with the germline J gene. The rearrangement links TRBV13-2 to TRBJ2-1; 7 positions agree with TRBD1. J gave up 2 bases and V 0 bases, and 8 bases lay outside the gene matches. The CDR3 is made up of 17 amino acids. CDR1 is NNHNN and CDR2 is SYGAGS in the germline V gene (reference sequence). The covered CDR3 bases are TGTGCCAGCGGTGATGAGGGGCCCGGGACAGACTATGCT. Its translation is CASGDEGPGTDYA. The entire CDR3 is CASGDEGPGTDYAEQFF.

As regards this clone: Mouse germline and gene names are used. The missing CDR3 end, 4 residues past where the read stops, is filled in from the germline J gene. The chain carries TRBV19 and TRBJ1-4, with 10 positions matching TRBD1. Germline V gene lookup returns CDR1 FNHDT and CDR2 SITEND (reference sequence). The CDR3 covers 13 residues. The CDR3 here is CASTTGGSERLFF. CDR3 DNA, as far as it was read: TGTGCCAGCACGACAGGGGGCTCCGAA. The entire variable domain, with the rest obtained from reference TRBV19 and TRBJ1-4, is as follows: GGIITQTPKFLIGQEGQKLTLKCQQNFNHDTMYWYRQDSGKGLRLIYYSITENDLQKGDLSEGYDASREKKSSFSLTVTSAQKNEMAVFLCASTTGGSERLFFGHGTKLSVL.

This clone was counted a few times. These gene names are mouse names. The CDR3 end is not reached by the read, which stops 4 residues before it; the germline J gene fills it in. The rearrangement uses TRBV19 and TRBJ2-7; 11 bases are a match to TRBD2. This CDR3 region has 14 residues. The germline gives CDR1 FNHDT, CDR2 SITEND (reference sequence). The chain's CDR3 is CASSQDWGAYEQYF. Incomplete CDR3 DNA: TGTGCCAGCAGTCAGGACTGGGGGGCTTAT.

As to this clone: Gene names and germline refer to mouse. From the germline J gene comes the end of the CDR3, since the read stops 4 residues before it. The rearrangement joins TRBV13-3 to TRBJ2-4, with 11 bases aligning to TRBD1. This CDR3 has 15 residues. From germline, CDR1 is NNHDY and CDR2 SYVADS. The CDR3 protein is CASSDNRDRGNTLYF. The CDR3 DNA, read in part, is TGTGCCAGCAGTGATAACCGGGACAGGGGGAAC.

About this clone: Gene names denote mouse genes. The read terminates 4 residues ahead of where the CDR3 ends, so the germline J gene completes it. This rearrangement joins TRBV13-2 to TRBJ2-5, with 8 positions matching TRBD2. Germline CDR1 NNHNN, CDR2 SYGAGS (reference sequence). The CDR3 loop spans 15 amino acids. Losses at the gene ends were 5 bases for V and 0 bases for J; bases not matched to a gene: 5. The CDR3 protein is CASGDWALNQDTQYF. Partial CDR3 DNA: TGTGCCAGCGGGGACTGGGCCCTTAACCAAGAC.

This clone has more than one count but fewer than ten. Gene names refer to mouse genes. The CDR3 end lies 4 residues beyond the end of the read and is filled in from the germline J gene. The chain employs TRBV13-1 and TRBJ1-4; no reliable D call. Trimming removed 0 bases from V and 0 bases from J, with 6 bases in between. Looked up from germline, CDR1 is NSHNY and CDR2 is SYGAGN. This CDR3 has 15 amino acids. The covered CDR3 bases are TGTGCCAGCAGTGATGCATCAGTTTCCAACGAA. Protein product: CASSDASVSNE. The CDR3 as a whole reads CASSDASVSNERLFF. Drawing the rest from reference TRBV13-1 and TRBJ1-4, the complete variable domain is EAAVTQSPRNKVTVTGGNVTLSCRQTNSHNYMYWYRQDTGHGLRLIHYSYGAGNLRIGDVPDGYKATRTTQEDFFLLLELASPSQTSLYFCASSDASVSNERLFFGHGTKLSVL.

This clone has just a few counts. Germline and genes here are mouse. The sequenced fragment ends 4 residues before the CDR3 boundary, so the rest is inferred from the germline J gene. V is TRBV13-2 and J is TRBJ2-7; TRBD1 aligns across 7 bases. CDR1 is NNHNN, CDR2 SYGAGS, per germline (reference sequence). The CDR3 spans 15 residues. J gave up 0 bases and V 1 base, and 4 bases lay outside the gene matches. The CDR3 sequence is CASGDHGQVSYEQYF. CDR3 DNA (partial): TGTGCCAGCGGTGATCATGGACAGGTCTCCTAT.

This clone was picked up a small number of times. The genes are named according to mouse. The read terminates 4 residues before the CDR3 end, so the remaining end is supplied by the germline J gene. This chain links TRBV16 with TRBJ2-7, with D possibly TRBD2 on 6 matching bases. Germline V CDR1 and CDR2: SGHSA, FRNQAP. The V end lost 1 base, the J end lost 3 bases, and 16 bases lay between the germline ends. The CDR3 length is 16 residues. CDR3 amino acids: CASSLGGLGRRYEQYF. CDR3 DNA (partial): TGTGCAAGCAGCTTAGGGGGCCTGGGGCGCCGCTAT.

Of note for this clone: Gene and germline names: mouse. The read terminates 4 residues ahead of where the CDR3 ends, so the germline J gene completes it. This rearrangement joins TRBV1 to TRBJ2-7, with 8 bases that match TRBD1. CDR3 length: 15 residues. Germline V gene sequence: CDR1 NSQYPW, CDR2 LRSPGD (reference sequence). The junction had 5 bases not matched to a gene; V was cut back by 4 bases and J by 0 bases. Partial CDR3 DNA: TGCACCTGCAGTGGTAGGACAGGGTCCTCCTAT. This translates into CTCSGRTGSSY. The full-length CDR3 reads as CTCSGRTGSSYEQYF. Full variable domain (outside the CDR3, taken from reference TRBV1 and TRBJ2-7): VTLLEQNPRWRLVPRGQAVNLRCILKNSQYPWMSWYQQDLQKQLQWLFTLRSPGDKEVKSLPGADYLATRVTDTELRLQVANMSQGRTLYCTCSGRTGSSYEQYFGPGTRLTVL.

Only a few counts were recorded for this clone. The genes are named according to mouse. The read ends 4 residues shy of where the CDR3 ends; the end is completed using the germline J gene. The chain uses TRBV13-3 and TRBJ2-7, with TRBD1 identical over 12 bases. This CDR3 comprises 17 residues. Germline assignment: CDR1 NNHDY and CDR2 SYVADS. Incomplete CDR3 DNA: TGTGCCAGCAGTGATGCAGGGACAGGGGGCGCTGGATAT. Protein sequence: CASSDAGTGGAGY. The whole CDR3 region reads CASSDAGTGGAGYEQYF.

This clone was counted between two and nine times. Any gene name here is a mouse gene name. The read comes to an end 4 residues before the CDR3 does, leaving the germline J gene to fill in the end. The gene calls are TRBV13-3 and TRBJ2-3, with 10 positions matching TRBD2. V lost 0 bases and J lost 0; bases outside the gene matches: 4. CDR1 NNHDY and CDR2 SYVADS come from the germline V gene. The CDR3 is 17 amino acids. The CDR3 DNA, read in part, is TGTGCCAGCAGTGATGCAGGGACTGGGGATAGTGCAGAA. Protein product: CASSDAGTGDSAE. The whole CDR3 region reads CASSDAGTGDSAETLYF.

This clone was recorded a few times. These gene names are mouse names. The CDR3 end lies 4 residues beyond the end of the read and is filled in from the germline J gene. V usage is TRBV5 and J usage is TRBJ2-3; possibly TRBD1 for D (6 bases). V dropped 4 bases and J dropped 0 bases, with 8 bases sitting between them. The CDR3 has 14 amino acids. Germline loops: CDR1 LGHNA, CDR2 YNLKQL (reference sequence). CDR3 DNA (partial): TGTGCCAGCAGCCCCAGGGGTAGTGCAGAA. Translating it yields CASSPRGSAE. The full CDR3 is CASSPRGSAETLYF.

In this sample, this clone turned up a few times. Gene names denote mouse genes. The CDR3 end lies 4 residues beyond the end of the read and is filled in from the germline J gene. The chain combines TRBV13-3 with TRBJ1-1; 7 nucleotides align to TRBD1. V lost 1 base, J lost 0 bases, and 3 bases stayed unmatched. The CDR3 is 15 amino acids. Looked up from germline, CDR1 is NNHDY and CDR2 is SYVADS. The chain's CDR3 is CASSDRGTANTEVFF. CDR3 bases read: TGTGCCAGCAGTGATCGAGGGACAGCAAACACA.

Regarding this clone: The gene names here belong to mouse. The read terminates 4 residues ahead of where the CDR3 ends, so the germline J gene completes it. V and J are TRBV13-3 and TRBJ2-2; the D gene is possibly TRBD2 (5 bases). This CDR3 has 15 residues. Trimming pared 5 bases from V and 0 bases from J, leaving 11 bases between. CDR1 is NNHDY and CDR2 is SYVADS in the germline V gene. CDR3 protein: CASSHDGANTGQLYF. The DNA read from the CDR3 is TGTGCCAGCAGCCATGATGGGGCAAACACCGGG.

Concerning this clone itself: The genes are named according to mouse. Sequencing ends 4 residues short of the CDR3 end; the germline J gene provides the rest. The chain has TRBV4 and TRBJ2-7; 10 bases are a match to TRBD2. V dropped 5 bases and J dropped 0; count of bases not matched to a gene: 7. This CDR3 has 16 residues. Germline V CDR1 and CDR2: LGHDT, YNNKQL (reference sequence). Partial CDR3 DNA: TGTGCCAGCAGCCCGACTGGGGGGAGGAGCTCCTAT. Its protein product is CASSPTGGRSSY. The CDR3 in its entirety is CASSPTGGRSSYEQYF.

A note on this clone: The germline and genes are mouse ones. The read halts 4 residues ahead of the CDR3 end, with the missing end drawn from the germline J gene. The rearrangement uses TRBV13-1 and TRBJ2-7; D perhaps matches TRBD1 (6 bases). The ends were cut back, 4 bases at V and 0 bases at J, with 8 bases in the middle. This CDR3 region has 13 residues. Germline CDR1 is NSHNY and CDR2 is SYGAGN. The CDR3 sequence is CASSHRDSYEQYF. CDR3 DNA, as far as it was read: TGTGCCAGCAGTCACAGGGACTCCTAT.

This clone was found a few times. Gene labels here are mouse ones. The CDR3 end is not reached by the read, which stops 4 residues before it; the germline J gene fills it in. The rearrangement joins TRBV13-3 to TRBJ1-4, with D tentatively TRBD1 (6 bases). Germline loops: CDR1 NNHDY, CDR2 SYVADS. This CDR3 is built from 15 residues. With 1 base removed from V and 6 bases from J, the gap between germline ends came to 13 bases. The CDR3 here is CASSDRQEGDERLFF. The DNA read from the CDR3 is TGTGCCAGCAGTGATAGGCAAGAGGGGGACGAA.

Concerning this clone itself: The genes and germline here are from mouse. The read stops 4 residues short of the end of the CDR3; the missing end is completed from the germline J gene. This chain uses TRBV1 with TRBJ2-2; TRBD1 aligns across 9 bases. The CDR3 has 16 residues. The germline V gene has CDR1 NSQYPW and CDR2 LRSPGD (reference sequence). Trimming cost V 4 bases and J 3 bases; bases outside gene matches: 6. CDR3 DNA (partial): TGCACCTGCAGTGGACGACAGGGGGAAGACACCGGG. Translation: CTCSGRQGEDTG. The CDR3, in full, reads CTCSGRQGEDTGQLYF.

This clone has a handful of counts. The listed genes are named as in mouse. The read stops 4 residues short of the end of the CDR3; the missing end is completed from the germline J gene. The chain carries TRBV19 and TRBJ2-7; 7 bases are a match to TRBD2. CDR1 and CDR2 (germline): FNHDT, SITEND (reference sequence). This CDR3 is built from 14 residues. The V gene end was trimmed by 2 bases and the J gene end by 3 bases; junction bases not matched to a gene: 5. CDR3 DNA, as far as it was read: TGTGCCAGCAGTATGTTCGGGGGGGGCTAT. It is translated as CASSMFGGGY. The CDR3 in full is CASSMFGGGYEQYF.

On this clone itself: At residue 11, the DNA translation does not agree with TCRdb's protein; the protein displayed here is the one encoded by the DNA. The gene names given are mouse names. The CDR3 end is not reached by the read, which stops 3 residues before it; the germline J gene fills it in. V usage is TRBV13-3 and J usage is TRBJ1-3, with D perhaps matching TRBD1 (5 bases). The CDR3 has 14 amino acids. Germline loops: CDR1 NNHDY, CDR2 SYVADS. Trimming left V 9 bases short and J 0 bases short, with 13 bases between. Incomplete CDR3 DNA: TGTGCCACCACAGGCCTTAATTCTGGAAATACG. It codes for CATTGLNSGNT. From start to end, the CDR3 is CATTGLNSGNTLYF.